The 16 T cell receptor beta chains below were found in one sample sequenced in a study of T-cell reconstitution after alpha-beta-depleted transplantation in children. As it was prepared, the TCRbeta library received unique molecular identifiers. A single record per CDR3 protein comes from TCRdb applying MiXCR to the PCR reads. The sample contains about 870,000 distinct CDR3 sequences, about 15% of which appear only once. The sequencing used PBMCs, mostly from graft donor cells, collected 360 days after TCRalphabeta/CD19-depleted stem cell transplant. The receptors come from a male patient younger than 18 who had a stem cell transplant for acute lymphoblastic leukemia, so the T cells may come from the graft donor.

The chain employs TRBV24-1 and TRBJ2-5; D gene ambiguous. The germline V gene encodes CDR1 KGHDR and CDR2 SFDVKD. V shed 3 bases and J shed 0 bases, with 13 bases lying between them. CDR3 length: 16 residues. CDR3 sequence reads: CATSDPATRYQETQYF. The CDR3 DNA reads TGTGCCACCAGTGATCCCGCGACTCGGTACCAAGAGACCCAGTACTTC.

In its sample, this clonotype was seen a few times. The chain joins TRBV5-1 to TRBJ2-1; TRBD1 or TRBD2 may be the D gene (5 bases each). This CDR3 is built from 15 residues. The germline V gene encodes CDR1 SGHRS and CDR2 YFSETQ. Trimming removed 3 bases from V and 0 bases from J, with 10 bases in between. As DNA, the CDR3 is TGCGCCAGCAGCTGGGACCGGTACTCCTACAATGAGCAGTTCTTC. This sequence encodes CASSWDRYSYNEQFF.

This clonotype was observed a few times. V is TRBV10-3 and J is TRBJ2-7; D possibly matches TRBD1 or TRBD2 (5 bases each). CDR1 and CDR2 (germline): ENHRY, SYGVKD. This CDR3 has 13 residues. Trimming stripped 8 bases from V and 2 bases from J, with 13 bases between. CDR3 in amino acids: CAIAEGSTYEQYF. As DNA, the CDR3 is TGTGCCATCGCAGAGGGGAGCACCTACGAGCAGTACTTC.

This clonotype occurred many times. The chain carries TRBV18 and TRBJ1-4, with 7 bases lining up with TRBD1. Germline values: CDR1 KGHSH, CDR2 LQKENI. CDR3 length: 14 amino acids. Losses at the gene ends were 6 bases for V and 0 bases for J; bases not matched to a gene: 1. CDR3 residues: CASSGQATNEKLFF. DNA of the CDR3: TGTGCCAGCTCTGGACAGGCAACTAATGAAAAACTGTTTTTT.

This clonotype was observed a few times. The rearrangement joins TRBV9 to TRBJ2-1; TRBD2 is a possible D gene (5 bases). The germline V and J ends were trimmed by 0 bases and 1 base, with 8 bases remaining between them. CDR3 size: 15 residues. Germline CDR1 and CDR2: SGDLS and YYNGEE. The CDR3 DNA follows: TGTGCCAGCAGCGTAGGTAGCGTGTCCTACAATGAGCAGTTCTTC. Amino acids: CASSVGSVSYNEQFF.

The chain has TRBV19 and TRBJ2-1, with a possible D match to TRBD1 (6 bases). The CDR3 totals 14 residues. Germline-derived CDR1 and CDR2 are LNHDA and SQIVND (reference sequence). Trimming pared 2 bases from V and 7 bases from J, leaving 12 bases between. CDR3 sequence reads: CASSIYWGRNEQFF. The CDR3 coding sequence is TGTGCCAGTAGTATATATTGGGGGCGGAATGAGCAGTTCTTC.

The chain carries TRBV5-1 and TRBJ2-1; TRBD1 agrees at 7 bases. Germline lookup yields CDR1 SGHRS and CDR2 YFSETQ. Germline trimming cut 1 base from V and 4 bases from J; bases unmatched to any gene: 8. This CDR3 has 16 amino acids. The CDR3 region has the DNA TGCGCCAGCAGCTTGAGGGACAGTGGGGTATACAATGAGCAGTTCTTC. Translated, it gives CASSLRDSGVYNEQFF.

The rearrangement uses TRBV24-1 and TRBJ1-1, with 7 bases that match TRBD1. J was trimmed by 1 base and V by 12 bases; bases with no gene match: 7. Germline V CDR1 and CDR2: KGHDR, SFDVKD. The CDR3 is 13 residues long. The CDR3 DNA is TGTGCCTCCCGACAGGGCGAGAACACTGAAGCTTTCTTT. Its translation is CASRQGENTEAFF.

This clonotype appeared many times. The CDR3 loop is CSAIAGPTDTQYF. The CDR3 nucleotides are TGCAGTGCTATTGCGGGACCCACAGATACGCAGTATTTT. This chain links TRBV20-1 with TRBJ2-3, with D maybe TRBD2 (6 bases). Germline lookup yields CDR1 DFQATT and CDR2 SNEGSKA (reference sequence). CDR3 length: 13 residues. Trimming took off 4 bases at V and 2 bases at J, with 10 bases between the two ends.

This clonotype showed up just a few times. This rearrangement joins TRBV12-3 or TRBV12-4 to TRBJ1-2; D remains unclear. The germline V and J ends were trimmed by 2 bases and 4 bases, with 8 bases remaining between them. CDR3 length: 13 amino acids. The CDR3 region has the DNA TGTGCCAGCAGTTTAATCACCAGCTATGGCTACACCTTC. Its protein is CASSLITSYGYTF.

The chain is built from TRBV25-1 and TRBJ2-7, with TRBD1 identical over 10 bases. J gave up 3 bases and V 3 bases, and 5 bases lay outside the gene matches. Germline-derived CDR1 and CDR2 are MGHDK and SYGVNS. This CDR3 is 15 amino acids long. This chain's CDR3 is CASSEWGQGSYEQYF. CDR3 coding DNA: TGTGCCAGCAGTGAGTGGGGACAGGGGAGCTACGAGCAGTACTTC.

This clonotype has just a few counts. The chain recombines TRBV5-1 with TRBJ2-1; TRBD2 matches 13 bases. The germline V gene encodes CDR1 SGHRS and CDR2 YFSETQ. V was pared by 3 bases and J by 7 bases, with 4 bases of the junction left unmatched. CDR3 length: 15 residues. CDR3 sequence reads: CASSWTSGRKNEQFF. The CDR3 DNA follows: TGCGCCAGCAGCTGGACTAGCGGGAGAAAGAATGAGCAGTTCTTC. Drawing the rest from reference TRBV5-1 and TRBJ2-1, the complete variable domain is KAGVTQTPRYLIKTRGQQVTLSCSPISGHRSVSWYQQTPGQGLQFLFEYFSETQRNKGNFPGRFSGRQFSNSRSEMNVSTLELGDSALYLCASSWTSGRKNEQFFGPGTRLTVL.

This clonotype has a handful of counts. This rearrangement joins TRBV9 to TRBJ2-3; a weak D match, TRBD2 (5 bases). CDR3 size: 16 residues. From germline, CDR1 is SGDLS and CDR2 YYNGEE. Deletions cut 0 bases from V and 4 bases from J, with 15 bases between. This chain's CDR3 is CASSVGTGPLSDTQYF. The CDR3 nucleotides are TGTGCCAGCAGCGTAGGGACTGGTCCTCTTTCAGATACGCAGTATTTT.

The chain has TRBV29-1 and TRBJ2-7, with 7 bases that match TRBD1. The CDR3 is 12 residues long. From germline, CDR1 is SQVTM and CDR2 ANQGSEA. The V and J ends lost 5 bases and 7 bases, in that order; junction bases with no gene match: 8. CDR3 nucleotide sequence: TGCAGCGTTACAGACAGGGTGGGGGAGCAGTACTTC. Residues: CSVTDRVGEQYF.

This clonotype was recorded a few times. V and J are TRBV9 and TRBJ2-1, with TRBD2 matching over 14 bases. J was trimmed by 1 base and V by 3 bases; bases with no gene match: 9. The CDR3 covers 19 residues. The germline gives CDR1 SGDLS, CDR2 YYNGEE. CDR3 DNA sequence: TGTGCCAGCAGCGGATCCGGGACTAGCGGGAGTACGTCCTACAATGAGCAGTTCTTC. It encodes CASSGSGTSGSTSYNEQFF.

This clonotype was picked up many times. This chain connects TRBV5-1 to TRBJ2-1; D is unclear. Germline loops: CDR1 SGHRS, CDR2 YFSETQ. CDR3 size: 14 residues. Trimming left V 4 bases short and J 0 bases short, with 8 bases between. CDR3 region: CASSPASSYNEQFF. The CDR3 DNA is TGCGCCAGCAGCCCTGCTTCCTCCTACAATGAGCAGTTCTTC. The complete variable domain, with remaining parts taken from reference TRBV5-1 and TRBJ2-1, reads KAGVTQTPRYLIKTRGQQVTLSCSPISGHRSVSWYQQTPGQGLQFLFEYFSETQRNKGNFPGRFSGRQFSNSRSEMNVSTLELGDSALYLCASSPASSYNEQFFGPGTRLTVL.